This T cell receptor (beta chain) was found in a study of CD8 T cells in ankylosing spondylitis. Study-wide points: Reported data indicate significant enrichment of disease-linked clones within matched ankylosing spondylitis synovial fluid. Disease-linked clones were CD8+ and relatively rare in peripheral blood. Earlier literature documents some of the motif variants in reactive arthritis synovial fluid and blood.

As to this clonotype: Its antigen is not identified.

TCRdb reprocessed the 5' RACE reads via MiXCR and lists one record per CDR3 protein. Among 150,000 to 200,000 distinct CDR3 sequences listed, 30% to 35% were seen once. Germline V gene lookup returns CDR1 MDHEN and CDR2 SYDVKM. Trimming took off 3 bases at V and 0 bases at J, with 11 bases between the two ends. The CDR3 contains 15 residues. The sequence was obtained from a male donor with ankylosing spondylitis. Sequenced sample: synovial fluid, either unsorted or a sorted T cell fraction (not recorded which). The chain recombines TRBV28 with TRBJ2-5, with D unresolved. In DNA, the CDR3 is TGTGCCAGCAGTTTCGTGAAACGGAACCAAGAGACCCAGTACTTC. Protein sequence: CASSFVKRNQETQYF.